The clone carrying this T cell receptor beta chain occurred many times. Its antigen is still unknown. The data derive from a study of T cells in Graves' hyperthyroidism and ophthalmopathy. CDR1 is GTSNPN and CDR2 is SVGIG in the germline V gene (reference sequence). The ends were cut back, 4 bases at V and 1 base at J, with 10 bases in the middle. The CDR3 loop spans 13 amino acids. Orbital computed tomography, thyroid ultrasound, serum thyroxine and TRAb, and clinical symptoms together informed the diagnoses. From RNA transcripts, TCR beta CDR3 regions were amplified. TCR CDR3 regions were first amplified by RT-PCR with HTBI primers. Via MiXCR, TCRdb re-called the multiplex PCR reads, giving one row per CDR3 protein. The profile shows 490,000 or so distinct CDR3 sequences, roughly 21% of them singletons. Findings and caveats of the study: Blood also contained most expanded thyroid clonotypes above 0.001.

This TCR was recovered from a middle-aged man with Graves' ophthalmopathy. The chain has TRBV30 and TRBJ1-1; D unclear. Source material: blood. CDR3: CAWNYQENTEAFF. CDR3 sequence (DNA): TGTGCCTGGAATTATCAGGAGAACACTGAAGCTTTCTTT.